What follows is one T cell receptor beta chain and its context. The antigen is not known. Libraries were prepared by immunoSEQ multiplex PCR; TCRdb keeps only in-frame clonotypes and omits some of them. The data hold about 440,000 clones, with 90% observed a single time. Documented treatment: over 15 received Ad26.COV2.S at low or high dose, single or two shots; 5 received placebo; per-sample allocation not given. The samples date from day 63 after the first vaccine or placebo injection. In the vaccine, an Ad26 vector expressed the SARS-CoV-2 spike of the Wuhan strain. These data are taken from a study of Ad26.COV2.S vaccination and SARS-CoV-2 variants. About the study: Intramuscularly, Ad26.COV2.S was given either once or twice, 56 days apart. Findings of the study overall: Participants given vaccine showed non-spike TCR breadth similar to that of placebo recipients. Substantial post-vaccination breadth of spike-specific CD8+ and CD4+ T cell responses was reported.

The specimen comprised peripheral blood, sampled in a trial of Ad26.COV2.S vaccine versus placebo. The TCR originated in a person aged 18 to 59 who received the Ad26.COV2.S COVID-19 vaccine or a placebo.

CDR3 loop: CASRGEDGEDTQYF. The DNA for the CDR3 is TGTGCCAGCAGAGGGGAGGATGGTGAGGATACGCAGTATTTT. The chain carries TRBV6-5 and TRBJ2-3; weak D call: TRBD2 (6 bases). Germline V gene lookup returns CDR1 MNHEY and CDR2 SVGAGI. The CDR3 runs 14 residues. Trimming stripped 6 bases from V and 6 bases from J, with 16 bases between.